The clone carrying this T cell receptor beta chain was detected ten times or more. This entry belongs to a study of read filtering for tumor transcriptome and immune sequencing. In the study overall: The cohort had roughly 16 men and 14 to 15 women aged about 47 to 90, mean around 63 years. Per sample, TCR-region reads ranged about 4 to 11 million by IR-seq, 85 to 1273 by RNA-seq.

Sampling of bone marrow took place during active disease in every patient. The library was built from 400 ng RNA with molecular barcoded adaptors for alpha/delta and beta/gamma chains. MiXCR, run by TCRdb on the reads, gives a single entry per CDR3 protein. The sample has fewer than 75,000 distinct CDR3 sequences, less than 25% seen once; the top ten hold about a sixth. Material for sequencing was a population of CD138-negative cells sorted from bone marrow. This sequence originates from a donor aged 40 or older with multiple myeloma.

CDR3 amino acids: CSVLDGNTEAFF. The CDR3 nucleotides read TGCAGCGTTCTGGACGGGAACACTGAAGCTTTCTTT. The chain uses TRBV29-1 and TRBJ1-1; the D is unclear. Germline CDR1 SQVTM, CDR2 ANQGSEA. The CDR3 is made up of 12 amino acids. V lost 5 bases and J lost 1, with 8 bases in between.